The 14 T cell receptor beta chains given below trace back to one sample, sequenced in a study of identical twins. TCRdb ran MiXCR on the 5' RACE reads and lists one entry per CDR3 protein. Here the sample spans 500,000 to 600,000 distinct CDR3 sequences, about 20% being singletons. This same sample was also part of a study on T cells expressing NK-cell markers.

Sample: CD4+ T cells sorted from blood. The receptors shown here come from a woman under 30 in good health.

This clonotype was detected a few times. V is TRBV29-1 and J is TRBJ2-7; a weak D match, TRBD2 (5 bases). V shed 6 bases and J shed 6 bases, with 21 bases lying between them. There are 14 residues in the CDR3. The germline V gene has CDR1 SQVTM and CDR2 ANQGSEA. Written as DNA, the CDR3 is TGCAGCGTATCCTTCGAGCGGACCTCCCCCGAGCAGTACTTC. Protein sequence: CSVSFERTSPEQYF.

The J gene is TRBJ2-2, the V gene TRBV7-9; unclear D gene. V was shortened by 4 bases and J by 6 bases, with 9 bases between the two germline ends. The CDR3 contains 13 residues. Germline V gene data show CDR1 as SEHNR and CDR2 as FQNEAQ (reference sequence). CDR3: CASSSYQSGELFF. Here the CDR3 DNA reads TGTGCCAGCAGCTCCTATCAGTCCGGGGAGCTGTTTTTT.

This clonotype has a handful of counts. The chain recombines TRBV11-2 with TRBJ1-1; maybe TRBD1 (6 bases). Per germline, CDR1 SGHAT and CDR2 FQNNGV. V was shortened by 4 bases and J by 2 bases, with 14 bases between the two germline ends. CDR3 length: 15 residues. The CDR3 loop reads CASSSATGTNTEAFF. The CDR3 DNA sequence: TGTGCCAGCAGCTCAGCTACCGGGACAAACACTGAAGCTTTCTTT.

This clonotype has only a few counts. The chain couples TRBV9 to TRBJ1-4; maybe TRBD1 (5 bases). Germline V CDR1 and CDR2: SGDLS, YYNGEE. CDR3 length equals 16 residues. V was trimmed by 3 bases and J by 3 bases, leaving 15 bases between them. The CDR3 bases are TGTGCCAGCAGCGCTGACAGAGGGTTGTCTAATGAAAAACTGTTTTTT. Encoded protein: CASSADRGLSNEKLFF.

The chain combines TRBV6-5 with TRBJ2-1; 11 bases agree with TRBD2. Losses at the gene ends were 2 bases for V and 8 bases for J; bases not matched to a gene: 8. This CDR3 comprises 16 residues. Germline V CDR1 and CDR2: MNHEY, SVGAGI. The CDR3 here is CASSYRLAGRRDEQFF. CDR3 coding DNA: TGTGCCAGCAGTTACCGACTAGCGGGGAGGAGAGATGAGCAGTTCTTC.

The CDR3 protein is CASSSPLRRQSTDTQYF. For the CDR3, the DNA is TGTGCCAGCAGCTCCCCTCTCCGGCGACAGAGCACAGATACGCAGTATTTT. V gene TRBV11-2 combines with J gene TRBJ2-3; D possibly corresponds to TRBD1 (5 bases). V lost 4 bases, J lost 0 bases, and 17 bases lay in between. CDR3 length: 17 residues. Germline assignment: CDR1 SGHAT and CDR2 FQNNGV.

This clonotype was seen a handful of times. The genes are TRBV2 and TRBJ2-7, with 9 bases lining up with TRBD1. The CDR3 contains 12 residues. Germline V gene data show CDR1 as SNHLY and CDR2 as FYNNEI. Trimming cost V 10 bases and J 6 bases; bases outside gene matches: 7. This CDR3 is CAIQDRGLEQYF. In nucleotides, the CDR3 is TGTGCCATCCAGGACAGGGGTCTCGAGCAGTACTTC.

This sequence joins TRBV12-3 or TRBV12-4 and TRBJ2-1, with 9 bases lining up with TRBD1. V lost 5 bases, J lost 6 bases, and 8 bases stayed unmatched. This CDR3 is 15 amino acids long. DNA of the CDR3: TGTGCCAGCAGTCTCTGGACAGGGGACCCCAATGAGCAGTTCTTC. The encoded protein is CASSLWTGDPNEQFF.

The chain links TRBV10-3 to TRBJ1-5, with D possibly TRBD1 on 5 matching bases. The CDR3 is 12 residues long. The V end lost 6 bases, the J end lost 7 bases, and 10 bases lay between the germline ends. CDR1 is ENHRY and CDR2 is SYGVKD in the germline V gene. In DNA, the CDR3 is TGTGCCATCAGCTCAGGGAGGCAGCCCCAGCATTTT. Translating gives CAISSGRQPQHF.

V is TRBV6-1 and J is TRBJ2-7; D remains ambiguous. This CDR3 spans 16 amino acids. Trimming pared 6 bases from V and 3 bases from J, leaving 21 bases between. Germline V gene sequence: CDR1 MNHNS, CDR2 SASEGT. DNA for the CDR3: TGTGCCAGCAGCGCCACCTTGGGCAGCTCTGGCTACGAGCAGTACTTC. Amino acids: CASSATLGSSGYEQYF.

This clonotype turned up a few times. This sequence joins TRBV24-1 and TRBJ2-4; weak D call: TRBD1 (5 bases). Germline V gives CDR1 KGHDR, CDR2 SFDVKD. This CDR3 has 13 amino acids. V lost 3 bases to trimming and J lost 11 bases, with 13 bases between them. CDR3 loop: CATSDGRTGVQYF. The CDR3 region has the DNA TGTGCCACCAGTGATGGTAGAACAGGCGTTCAGTACTTC.

This clonotype was counted ten times or more. The chain joins TRBV6-6 to TRBJ2-1; tentatively, D is TRBD2 (5 bases). This CDR3 comprises 12 residues. Trimming took off 5 bases at V and 6 bases at J, with 8 bases between the two ends. The germline CDR1 and CDR2 sequences are MNHNY and SVGAGI (reference sequence). The CDR3 reads CASSISGNEQFF. The CDR3, as DNA: TGTGCCAGCAGTATAAGCGGCAATGAGCAGTTCTTC.

The CDR3 nucleotides are TGCAGCGTAGCGCAGGGAGGGCCAGGGGACATTCAGTACTTC. This gives the protein CSVAQGGPGDIQYF. This sequence joins TRBV29-1 and TRBJ2-4; a possible D gene is TRBD2 (7 bases). Trimming cost V 6 bases and J 8 bases, with 20 bases left between them. This CDR3 is 14 amino acids long. Germline V gene lookup returns CDR1 SQVTM and CDR2 ANQGSEA.

This clonotype has more than one count but fewer than ten. The chain carries TRBV5-1 and TRBJ2-3; D might be TRBD1 or TRBD2, each matching 5 bases. The CDR3 loop spans 16 amino acids. Germline loops: CDR1 SGHRS, CDR2 YFSETQ. V was clipped by 2 bases and J by 0 bases, with 13 bases between them. The CDR3 region has the DNA TGCGCCAGCAGCTTAAGATGGGACGGAAGCACAGATACGCAGTATTTT. This gives the protein CASSLRWDGSTDTQYF.